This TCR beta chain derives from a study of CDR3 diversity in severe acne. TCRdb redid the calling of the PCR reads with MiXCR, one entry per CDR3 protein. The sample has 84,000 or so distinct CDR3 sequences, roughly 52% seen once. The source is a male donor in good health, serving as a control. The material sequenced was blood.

In nucleotides, the CDR3 is TGCAGTGCTAGAGATGTGGGACAGGGGGAGGCCCTCAACCAAGAGACCCAGTACTTC. This encodes CSARDVGQGEALNQETQYF. The V gene is TRBV20-1, the J gene TRBJ2-5; 11 bases line up with TRBD1. Trimming cost V 0 bases and J 0 bases; bases outside gene matches: 12. Germline V gene lookup returns CDR1 DFQATT and CDR2 SNEGSKA (reference sequence). This CDR3 comprises 19 residues.